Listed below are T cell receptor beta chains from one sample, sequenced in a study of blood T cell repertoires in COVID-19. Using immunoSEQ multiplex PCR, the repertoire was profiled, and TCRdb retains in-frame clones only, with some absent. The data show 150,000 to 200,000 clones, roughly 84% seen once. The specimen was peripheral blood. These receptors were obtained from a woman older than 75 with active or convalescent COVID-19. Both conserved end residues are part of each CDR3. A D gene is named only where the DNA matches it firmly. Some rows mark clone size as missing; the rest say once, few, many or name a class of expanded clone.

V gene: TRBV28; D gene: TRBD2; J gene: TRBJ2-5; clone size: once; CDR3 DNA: TGTGCCAGCGCCGGGGAGGGCCAGGAGACCCAGTACTTC; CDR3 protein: CASAGEGQETQYF
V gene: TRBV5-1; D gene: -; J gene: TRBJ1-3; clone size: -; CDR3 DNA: TGCGCCAGCAGCTTGGCGCAGGGAGGAAACACCATATATTTT; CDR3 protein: CASSLAQGGNTIYF
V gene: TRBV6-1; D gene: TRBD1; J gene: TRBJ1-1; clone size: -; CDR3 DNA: TGTGCCAGCAGTGAATTCCGGGACAGTGAAGCTTTCTTT; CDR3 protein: CASSEFRDSEAFF
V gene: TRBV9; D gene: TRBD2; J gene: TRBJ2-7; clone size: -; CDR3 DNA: TGTGCCAGCAGCCCCGGGACTAGCGGGGTCACCTACGAGCAGTACTTC; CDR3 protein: CASSPGTSGVTYEQYF
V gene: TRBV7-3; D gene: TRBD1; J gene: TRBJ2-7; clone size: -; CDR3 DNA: TGTGCCAGCAGCTTAAGGACAGGGGACCCCTACGAGCAGTACTTC; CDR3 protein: CASSLRTGDPYEQYF
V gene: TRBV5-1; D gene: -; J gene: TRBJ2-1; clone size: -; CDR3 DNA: TGCGCCAGCAGCTCAGGGAAGAGCTCCTACAATGAGCAGTTCTTC; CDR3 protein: CASSSGKSSYNEQFF
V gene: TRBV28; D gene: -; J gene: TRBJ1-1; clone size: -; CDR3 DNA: TGTGCCAGCAGTATCGGACCACGGGGAGCGACTGAAGCTTTCTTT; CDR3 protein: CASSIGPRGATEAFF
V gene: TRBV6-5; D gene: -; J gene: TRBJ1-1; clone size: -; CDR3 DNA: TGTGCCAGCAGTTACTCGAGGGGGACTGAAGCTTTCTTT; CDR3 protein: CASSYSRGTEAFF
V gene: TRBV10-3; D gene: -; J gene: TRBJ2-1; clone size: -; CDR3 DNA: TGTGCCACCTATAGCGGCAATGAGCAGTTCTTC; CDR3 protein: CATYSGNEQFF
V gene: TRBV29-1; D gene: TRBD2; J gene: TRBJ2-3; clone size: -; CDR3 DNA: TGCAGCGTAGATAGACGGGAGGGCAAAGATACGCAGTATTTT; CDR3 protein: CSVDRREGKDTQYF
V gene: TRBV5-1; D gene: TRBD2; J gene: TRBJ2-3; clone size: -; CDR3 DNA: TGCGCCAGCCGCGTTGGGGGACTAGCGGGAGAAACAGATACGCAGTATTTT; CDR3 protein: CASRVGGLAGETDTQYF
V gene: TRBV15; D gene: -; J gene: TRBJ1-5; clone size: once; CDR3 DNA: TGTGCCACCAGCAGAGATCTTGGCAGGCTCGATCAGCCCCAGCATTTT; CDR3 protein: CATSRDLGRLDQPQHF
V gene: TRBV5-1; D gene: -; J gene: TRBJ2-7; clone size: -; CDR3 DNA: TGCGCCAGCAGCTTGACTTCCCAGAGGAAGGATTGCGAGCAGTACTTC; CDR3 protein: CASSLTSQRKDCEQYF
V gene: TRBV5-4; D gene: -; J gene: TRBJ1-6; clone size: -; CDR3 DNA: TGTGCCAGCACTACTACAGGGCTACCGGATAATTCACCCCTCCACTTT; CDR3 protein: CASTTTGLPDNSPLHF
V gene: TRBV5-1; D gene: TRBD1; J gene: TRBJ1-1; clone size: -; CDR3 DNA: TGCGCCAGCAGCTTGGGTCAGGGGGGCACTGAAGCTTTCTTT; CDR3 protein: CASSLGQGGTEAFF
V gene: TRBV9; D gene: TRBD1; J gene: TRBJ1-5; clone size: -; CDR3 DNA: TGTGCCAGCAGCGTACTTTGTCGGATGAGGGGGCATCAGCCCCAGCATTTT; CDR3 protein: CASSVLCRMRGHQPQHF
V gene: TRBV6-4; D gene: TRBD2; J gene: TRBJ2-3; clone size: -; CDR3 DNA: TGTGCCAGCAGTGATAGCCTAGCGGGCACAGATACGCAGTATTTT; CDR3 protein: CASSDSLAGTDTQYF
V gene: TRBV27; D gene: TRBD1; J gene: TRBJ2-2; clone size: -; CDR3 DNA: TGTGCCAGCAGGCTGGGTGGGACAGGGGTTACATCCGGGGAGCTGTTTTTT; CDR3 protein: CASRLGGTGVTSGELFF
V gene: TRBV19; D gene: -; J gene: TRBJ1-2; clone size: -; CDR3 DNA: TGTGCCAGTAGTATAGTCGTTACAGTCTATGGCTACACCTTC; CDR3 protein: CASSIVVTVYGYTF
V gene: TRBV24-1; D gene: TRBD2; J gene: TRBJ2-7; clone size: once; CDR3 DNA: TGTGCCACCAGTGATCTCTCAGGGAGGGCGGTCGAGCAGTACTTC; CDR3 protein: CATSDLSGRAVEQYF
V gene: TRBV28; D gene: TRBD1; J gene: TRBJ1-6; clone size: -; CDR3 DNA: TGTGCCAGCAGTTCCGGGACAGGGGGCGCTGGGTCACCCCTCCACTTT; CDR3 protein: CASSSGTGGAGSPLHF
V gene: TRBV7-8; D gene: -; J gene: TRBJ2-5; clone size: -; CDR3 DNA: TGTGCCAGCAGCCCCACACGACTTCTTGCGACCCAGTACTTC; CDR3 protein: CASSPTRLLATQYF
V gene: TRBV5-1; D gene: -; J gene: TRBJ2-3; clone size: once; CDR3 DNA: TGCGCCAGCAGCTTGGGCGAGGCTCCAGATACGCAGTATTTT; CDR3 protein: CASSLGEAPDTQYF
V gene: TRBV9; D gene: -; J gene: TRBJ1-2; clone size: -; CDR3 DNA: TGTGCCAGCTTCCCTATTTCAGGCTATGGCTACACCTTC; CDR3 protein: CASFPISGYGYTF
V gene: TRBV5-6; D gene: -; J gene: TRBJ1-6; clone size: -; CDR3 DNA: TGTGCCAGCAGCTTGGCCTCGCGGACAAATTCACCCCTCCACTTT; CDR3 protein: CASSLASRTNSPLHF
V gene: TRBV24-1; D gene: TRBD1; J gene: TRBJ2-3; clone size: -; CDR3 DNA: TGTGCCACCAGTGGCTACAGGGGGCCCGGCACAGATACGCAGTATTTT; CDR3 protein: CATSGYRGPGTDTQYF
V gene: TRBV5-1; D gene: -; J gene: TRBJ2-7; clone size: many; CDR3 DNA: TGCGCCAGCAGCGAAAATAGCGGTAGCTCCTACGAGCAGTACTTC; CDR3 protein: CASSENSGSSYEQYF
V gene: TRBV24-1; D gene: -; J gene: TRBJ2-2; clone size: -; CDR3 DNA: TGTGCCACCAGTGATTCCAGGGCACCGAACACCGGGGAGCTGTTTTTT; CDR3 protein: CATSDSRAPNTGELFF
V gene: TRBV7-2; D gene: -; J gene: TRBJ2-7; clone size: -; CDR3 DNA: TGTGCCAGCAGCCTCAGGGGTTTCTCCTACGAGCAGTACTTC; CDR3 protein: CASSLRGFSYEQYF
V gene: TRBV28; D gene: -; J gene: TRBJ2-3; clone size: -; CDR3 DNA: TGTGCCAGCAGCCCGGACTTTCAAGATACGCAGTATTTT; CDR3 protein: CASSPDFQDTQYF
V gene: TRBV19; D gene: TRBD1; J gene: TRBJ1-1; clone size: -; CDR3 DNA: TGTGCCAGTAGCCAACAGGGGGCTTTTCTCACTGAAGCTTTCTTT; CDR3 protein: CASSQQGAFLTEAFF
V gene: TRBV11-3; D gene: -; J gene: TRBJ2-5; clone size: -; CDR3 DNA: TGTGCCAGCAGCTTAGTCTTGGGCATTTTGGAGACCCAGTACTTC; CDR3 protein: CASSLVLGILETQYF
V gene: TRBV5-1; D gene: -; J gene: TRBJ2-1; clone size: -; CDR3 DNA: TGCGCCAGTGGGGGGGACAACTACAATGAGCAGTTCTTC; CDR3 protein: CASGGDNYNEQFF
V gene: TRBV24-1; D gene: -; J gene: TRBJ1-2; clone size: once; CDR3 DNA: TGTGCCACCAGTACAGGTTCCCCTTCCTATGGCTACACCTTC; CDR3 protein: CATSTGSPSYGYTF
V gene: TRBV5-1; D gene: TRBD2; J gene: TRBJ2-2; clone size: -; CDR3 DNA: TGCGCCAGCAGCTTCGTCCGGGGGGGACTCACCGGGGAGCTGTTTTTT; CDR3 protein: CASSFVRGGLTGELFF
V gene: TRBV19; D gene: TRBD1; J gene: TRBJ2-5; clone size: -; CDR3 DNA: TGTGCCAGTAGTACCGGACAGGGCTCCCAAGAGACCCAGTACTTC; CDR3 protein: CASSTGQGSQETQYF
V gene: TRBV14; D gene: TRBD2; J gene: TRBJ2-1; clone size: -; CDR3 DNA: TGTGCCAGCAGCCAAGACGGTGCGGGAGGGGTCTTTGATGAGCAGTTCTTC; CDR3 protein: CASSQDGAGGVFDEQFF
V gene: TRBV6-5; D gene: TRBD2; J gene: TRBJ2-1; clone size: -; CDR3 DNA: TGTGCCAGCAAACTAGCGGGAGATACTGAGCAGTTCTTC; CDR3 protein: CASKLAGDTEQFF
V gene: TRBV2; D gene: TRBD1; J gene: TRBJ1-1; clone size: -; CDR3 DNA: TGTGCCAGCAGTCGCCAGGGGGCTTTGAACACTGAAGCTTTCTTT; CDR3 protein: CASSRQGALNTEAFF
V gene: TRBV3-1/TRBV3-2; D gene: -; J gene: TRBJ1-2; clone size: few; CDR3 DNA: TGTGCCAGCAGCCAAGAAAAGGGGCTTGGCTATGGCTACACCTTC; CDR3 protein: CASSQEKGLGYGYTF
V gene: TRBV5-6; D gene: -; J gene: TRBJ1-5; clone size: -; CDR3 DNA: TGTGCCAGCAGCTTTGGTGGGGGCTTCAATCAGCCCCAGCATTTT; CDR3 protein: CASSFGGGFNQPQHF
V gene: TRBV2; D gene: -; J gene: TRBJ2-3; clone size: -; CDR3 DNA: TGTGCCAGCAGTGTACAGCGGGCGGGCACAGATACGCAGTATTTT; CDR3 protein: CASSVQRAGTDTQYF
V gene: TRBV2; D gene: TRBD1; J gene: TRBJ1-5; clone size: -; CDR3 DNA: TGTGCCAGCAGGACACAGGGGGATTATAGCAATCAGCCCCAGCATTTT; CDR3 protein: CASRTQGDYSNQPQHF
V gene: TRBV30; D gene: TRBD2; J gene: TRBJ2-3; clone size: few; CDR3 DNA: TGTGCCTGGAGTGTACGAGAAGCGGGAGCGGCGGGTACGCAGTATTTT; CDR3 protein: CAWSVREAGAAGTQYF
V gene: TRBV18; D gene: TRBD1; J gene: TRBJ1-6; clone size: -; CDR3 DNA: TGTGCCAGCTCACCGGGACAGGCTAATTCACCCCTCCACTTT; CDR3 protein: CASSPGQANSPLHF
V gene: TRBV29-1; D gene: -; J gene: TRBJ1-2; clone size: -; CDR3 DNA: TGCAGCGTTGAAATCCAGGCCAGGGTCTATGGCTACACCTTC; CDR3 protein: CSVEIQARVYGYTF
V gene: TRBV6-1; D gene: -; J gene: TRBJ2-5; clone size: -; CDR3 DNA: TGTGCCAGCAGTGAAGCCCAGTACCAAGAGACCCAGTACTTC; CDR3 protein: CASSEAQYQETQYF
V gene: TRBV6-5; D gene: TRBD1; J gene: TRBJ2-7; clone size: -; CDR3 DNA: TGTGCCAGCAGTTATCCCGGGACAGGGGGTGCCTACGAGCAGTACTTC; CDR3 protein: CASSYPGTGGAYEQYF
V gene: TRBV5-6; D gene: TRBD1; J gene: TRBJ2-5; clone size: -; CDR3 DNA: TGTGCCAGCAGCTCTAACAGGGGGCTTGGGACCCAGTACTTC; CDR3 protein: CASSSNRGLGTQYF
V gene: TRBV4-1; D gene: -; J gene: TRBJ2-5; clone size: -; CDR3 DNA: TGCGCCAGCAGCCAAGACCCAGGAGGTCAGACCCAGTACTTC; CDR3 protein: CASSQDPGGQTQYF
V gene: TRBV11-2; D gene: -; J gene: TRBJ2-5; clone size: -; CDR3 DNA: TGTGCCAGCAGCTATGGACTGAGGACGGAGACCCAGTACTTC; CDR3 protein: CASSYGLRTETQYF
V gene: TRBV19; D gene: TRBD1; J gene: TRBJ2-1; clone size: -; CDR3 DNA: TGTGCCAGTAGTAGGGGACAGCTGATCAATGAGCAGTTCTTC; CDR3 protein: CASSRGQLINEQFF